A single sample is the source of the 29 T cell receptor beta chains below, sequenced in a study of type 1 regulatory T cells. Using its own MiXCR run on the reads, TCRdb lists one record per CDR3 protein. The sample has 68,000 or so distinct CDR3 sequences; roughly half are singletons. Their antigens remain unidentified. The sequenced material came from cultured non-Tr1 T cells, either the whole culture or a sorted T cell fraction (not recorded which). All receptors derive from a human donor in good health.

The chain is built from TRBV7-6 and TRBJ2-7, with TRBD1 matching over 9 bases. The CDR3 sequence is 13 residues long. The V and J ends lost 1 base and 9 bases, in that order; junction bases with no gene match: 4. The germline V gene encodes CDR1 SGHVS and CDR2 FNYEAQ. The CDR3 protein is CASSLETGGRQYF. The CDR3 DNA sequence: TGTGCCAGCAGCTTAGAGACAGGGGGTCGGCAGTACTTC.

The rearrangement links TRBV10-3 to TRBJ2-7, with D perhaps matching TRBD1 or TRBD2 (5 bases each). This CDR3 contains 14 residues. The V and J ends lost 7 bases and 3 bases respectively, with 16 bases between them. Germline CDR1 and CDR2: ENHRY and SYGVKD. The CDR3 is CAITGPQERYEQYF. Written as DNA, the CDR3 is TGTGCCATCACGGGGCCTCAGGAGCGCTACGAGCAGTACTTC.

The chain carries TRBV7-8 and TRBJ1-4; D not resolved. The V gene lost 1 base and the J gene lost 0 bases, with 6 bases spanning the gap. The CDR3 consists of 15 residues. Per the germline V gene, CDR1 is SGHVS and CDR2 is FQNEAQ. Here the CDR3 DNA reads TGTGCCAGCAGCTTAGATGGTGCAACTAATGAAAAACTGTTTTTT. Its translation: CASSLDGATNEKLFF.

The chain uses TRBV14 and TRBJ1-6; D not certain. The V and J ends lost 3 bases and 7 bases respectively, with 13 bases between them. The CDR3 has 15 residues. The germline V gene encodes CDR1 SGHDN and CDR2 FVKESK. The CDR3 sequence is CASSHSTERNSPLHF. CDR3 DNA: TGTGCCAGCAGCCACTCGACGGAGAGAAATTCACCCCTCCACTTT. Filled out from reference TRBV14 and TRBJ1-6, the complete variable domain reads EAGVTQFPSHSVIEKGQTVTLRCDPISGHDNLYWYRRVMGKEIKFLLHFVKESKQDESGMPNNRFLAERTGGTYSTLKVQPAELEDSGVYFCASSHSTERNSPLHFGNGTRLTVT.

CDR3 amino acids: CASRPTGGSSNEKLFF. As DNA, the CDR3 is TGTGCCAGTAGGCCGACAGGGGGCTCGTCTAATGAAAAACTGTTTTTT. The rearrangement uses TRBV19 and TRBJ1-4, with 10 bases fitting TRBD1. CDR1 and CDR2 from the germline V gene are LNHDA and SQIVND (reference sequence). The trim removed 6 bases at V and 3 bases at J, leaving 7 bases unmatched. The CDR3 is 16 residues long.

The gene calls are TRBV7-2 and TRBJ1-2; 7 nucleotides line up with TRBD1. This CDR3 has 14 amino acids. Losses at the gene ends were 5 bases for V and 4 bases for J; bases not matched to a gene: 7. The germline V gene encodes CDR1 SGHTA and CDR2 FQGNSA. The CDR3 is CASSRPGTVYGYTF. DNA of the CDR3: TGTGCCAGCAGCCGACCCGGGACAGTCTATGGCTACACCTTC.

This clonotype was found a few times. This CDR3 is CASSVEGLGTIYEQYF. CDR3 nucleotide sequence: TGTGCCAGCAGCGTAGAGGGACTAGGGACAATCTACGAGCAGTACTTC. This sequence joins TRBV9 and TRBJ2-7; the match to TRBD2 covers 8 bases. This CDR3 is built from 16 residues. Germline lookup yields CDR1 SGDLS and CDR2 YYNGEE. J gave up 3 bases and V 0 bases, and 8 bases lay outside the gene matches.

CDR3 region: CASSSQGSYTDTQYF. Written as DNA, the CDR3 is TGCGCCAGCAGCTCCCAGGGGAGCTACACAGATACGCAGTATTTT. The chain joins TRBV5-1 to TRBJ2-3; D is perhaps TRBD1 (6 bases). CDR3 length: 15 residues. Deletions cut 3 bases from V and 2 bases from J, with 13 bases between. Per the germline V gene, CDR1 is SGHRS and CDR2 is YFSETQ.

This clonotype was detected many times. The chain joins TRBV20-1 to TRBJ1-2; no clear D. The germline V and J ends were trimmed by 0 bases and 7 bases, with 12 bases remaining between them. This CDR3 is 13 amino acids long. Germline CDR1 DFQATT, CDR2 SNEGSKA (reference sequence). The CDR3 loop is CSARDMEGVGYTF. CDR3 bases: TGCAGTGCTAGAGATATGGAGGGAGTTGGCTACACCTTC.

The V call is TRBV6-5, the J call TRBJ2-2, with unresolved D. Between the trimmed V and J ends, which lost 0 bases and 0 bases, there was a span of 5 bases. Germline V gives CDR1 MNHEY, CDR2 SVGAGI. The length of the CDR3 is 15 residues. CDR3 residues: CASSYSVTNTGELFF. The DNA for the CDR3 is TGTGCCAGCAGTTACTCGGTGACGAACACCGGGGAGCTGTTTTTT.

In DNA, the CDR3 is TGTGCCAGCAGCTTCTCTAGCTCCTACAATGAGCAGTTCTTC. Amino acid sequence: CASSFSSSYNEQFF. This rearrangement joins TRBV5-5 to TRBJ2-1; the D is unclear. Trimming took 2 bases from V and 0 from J, leaving 6 bases between them. CDR3 length: 14 residues. Germline values: CDR1 SGHKS, CDR2 YYEKEE (reference sequence).

This clonotype was found a few times. This chain joins TRBV2 and TRBJ1-1; D is possibly TRBD1 (5 bases). V dropped 8 bases and J dropped 0 bases, with 13 bases sitting between them. The CDR3 consists of 14 residues. Germline lookup yields CDR1 SNHLY and CDR2 FYNNEI. In nucleotides, the CDR3 is TGTGCCAGCCGCGGGGGTAAACTGAACACTGAAGCTTTCTTT. Its translation is CASRGGKLNTEAFF.

V is TRBV12-3 or TRBV12-4 and J is TRBJ1-6; D remains ambiguous. The CDR3 has 14 amino acids. V was clipped by 6 bases and J by 5 bases, with 11 bases between them. DNA for the CDR3: TGTGCCAGCAGCTACAACAGCAATAATTCACCCCTCCACTTT. Protein sequence: CASSYNSNNSPLHF.

This clonotype occurred a few times. The chain is built from TRBV19 and TRBJ2-3; D is unresolved. The CDR3 runs 14 residues. V was pared by 5 bases and J by 2 bases, with 11 bases between. Germline loops: CDR1 LNHDA, CDR2 SQIVND (reference sequence). The DNA for the CDR3 is TGTGCCAGTAGTTTCCGATCCCTCACAGATACGCAGTATTTT. It translates to CASSFRSLTDTQYF. The complete variable domain, with remaining parts taken from reference TRBV19 and TRBJ2-3, reads DGGITQSPKYLFRKEGQNVTLSCEQNLNHDAMYWYRQDPGQGLRLIYYSQIVNDFQKGDIAEGYSVSREKKESFPLTVTSAQKNPTAFYLCASSFRSLTDTQYFGPGTRLTVL.

This chain uses TRBV5-1 with TRBJ2-5; TRBD2 might be the D (7 bases). The CDR3 totals 15 residues. Trimming shortened V by 0 bases and J by 1 base, and 10 bases separated the two germline ends. Germline loops: CDR1 SGHRS, CDR2 YFSETQ. Written as DNA, the CDR3 is TGCGCCAGCAGCTTGGCCGGGGGGCGCCAAGAGACCCAGTACTTC. Protein product: CASSLAGGRQETQYF.

This clonotype appeared once. The chain uses TRBV5-6 and TRBJ1-2, with D unclear. Trimming shortened V by 4 bases and J by 8 bases, and 18 bases separated the two germline ends. CDR1 SGHDT and CDR2 YYEEEE come from the germline V gene. There are 14 residues in the CDR3. The CDR3: CASSPNKAQVGYTF. CDR3 DNA: TGTGCCAGCAGCCCAAATAAGGCGCAGGTCGGCTACACCTTC. Full variable domain (outside the CDR3, taken from reference TRBV5-6 and TRBJ1-2): DAGVTQSPTHLIKTRGQQVTLRCSPKSGHDTVSWYQQALGQGPQFIFQYYEEEERQRGNFPDRFSGHQFPNYSSELNVNALLLGDSALYLCASSPNKAQVGYTFGSGTRLTVV.

The chain uses TRBV7-9 and TRBJ2-7, with 7 bases identical to TRBD1. This CDR3 is 15 amino acids long. From germline, CDR1 is SEHNR and CDR2 FQNEAQ (reference sequence). J lost 7 bases, V lost 4 bases, and 13 bases had no gene match. CDR3 protein: CASSSGSGGLGEQYF. CDR3 coding DNA: TGTGCCAGCAGCTCTGGCTCAGGGGGTTTAGGGGAGCAGTACTTC. The variable domain in full, completed from reference TRBV7-9 and TRBJ2-7, reads DTGVSQNPRHKITKRGQNVTFRCDPISEHNRLYWYRQTLGQGPEFLTYFQNEAQLEKSRLLSDRFSAERPKGSFSTLEIQRTEQGDSAMYLCASSSGSGGLGEQYFGPGTRLTVT.

This sequence joins TRBV9 and TRBJ2-1; D possibly corresponds to TRBD2 (7 bases). Trimming took 3 bases from V and 8 from J, leaving 18 bases between them. Germline V gene lookup returns CDR1 SGDLS and CDR2 YYNGEE. The CDR3 spans 15 residues. The CDR3 reads CASSGLGGGAHEQFF. The CDR3 DNA reads as TGTGCCAGCAGCGGGCTAGGGGGGGGGGCCCATGAGCAGTTCTTC.

This sequence joins TRBV19 and TRBJ2-7, with TRBD1 matching 8 bases. This CDR3 comprises 15 residues. Germline CDR1 is LNHDA and CDR2 is SQIVND (reference sequence). V lost 5 bases to trimming and J lost 5 bases; unmatched junction nucleotides: 11. The CDR3 DNA is TGTGCCAGTAGTGCAGACAGGGGAGGAGGAGACGAGCAGTACTTC. Protein: CASSADRGGGDEQYF.

This chain uses TRBV2 with TRBJ2-2; 7 positions match TRBD1. V lost 8 bases, J lost 2 bases, and 5 bases stayed unmatched. CDR3 length: 14 residues. Per the germline V gene, CDR1 is SNHLY and CDR2 is FYNNEI. Here the CDR3 reads CASLDRVNTGELFF. CDR3 sequence (DNA): TGTGCCAGCCTTGACAGGGTAAACACCGGGGAGCTGTTTTTT.

Ten or more counts support this clonotype. The chain combines TRBV7-2 with TRBJ2-3, with 10 bases identical to TRBD2. Per germline, CDR1 SGHTA and CDR2 FQGNSA. The junction had 10 bases not matched to a gene; V was cut back by 1 base and J by 0 bases. The CDR3 consists of 19 residues. CDR3 coding DNA: TGTGCCAGCAGCTTAGGCCATCCGGGACTAGCGCATAGCACAGATACGCAGTATTTT. Its protein is CASSLGHPGLAHSTDTQYF. The variable domain in full, with the rest retrieved from reference TRBV7-2 and TRBJ2-3, is GAGVSQSPSNKVTEKGKDVELRCDPISGHTALYWYRQSLGQGLEFLIYFQGNSAPDKSGLPSDRFSAERTGGSVSTLTIQRTQQEDSAVYLCASSLGHPGLAHSTDTQYFGPGTRLTVL.

V is TRBV4-1 and J is TRBJ2-3; the D is unclear. This CDR3 has 16 amino acids. The ends were cut back, 3 bases at V and 4 bases at J, with 17 bases in the middle. CDR1 and CDR2 (germline): MGHRA, YSYEKL. CDR3 region: CASSHTSLLGADTQYF. The CDR3 nucleotides read TGCGCCAGCAGCCACACCTCTCTCCTTGGGGCAGATACGCAGTATTTT.

The rearrangement joins TRBV5-1 to TRBJ1-1, with D perhaps TRBD1 (5 bases). The germline gives CDR1 SGHRS, CDR2 YFSETQ. This CDR3 contains 13 residues. V lost 0 bases and J 3 bases, leaving 6 bases between the germline ends. DNA of the CDR3: TGCGCCAGCAGCTTGGGCAGGGACACTGAAGCTTTCTTT. Protein sequence: CASSLGRDTEAFF. Drawing the rest from reference TRBV5-1 and TRBJ1-1, the complete variable domain is KAGVTQTPRYLIKTRGQQVTLSCSPISGHRSVSWYQQTPGQGLQFLFEYFSETQRNKGNFPGRFSGRQFSNSRSEMNVSTLELGDSALYLCASSLGRDTEAFFGQGTRLTVV.

The gene calls are TRBV5-1 and TRBJ2-2; 8 bases are a match to TRBD1. This CDR3 has 15 amino acids. The trim removed 4 bases at V and 4 bases at J, leaving 6 bases unmatched. Germline V CDR1 and CDR2: SGHRS, YFSETQ. Here the CDR3 reads CASSLDRAGTGELFF. CDR3 in DNA: TGCGCCAGCAGCCTGGACAGGGCGGGCACCGGGGAGCTGTTTTTT. Full variable domain (rest looked up from reference TRBV5-1 and TRBJ2-2): KAGVTQTPRYLIKTRGQQVTLSCSPISGHRSVSWYQQTPGQGLQFLFEYFSETQRNKGNFPGRFSGRQFSNSRSEMNVSTLELGDSALYLCASSLDRAGTGELFFGEGSRLTVL.

The rearrangement uses TRBV4-1 and TRBJ1-1, with 9 bases lining up with TRBD1. Germline V gene data show CDR1 as MGHRA and CDR2 as YSYEKL. The CDR3 is made up of 14 amino acids. V was pared by 4 bases and J by 8 bases, with 8 bases of the junction left unmatched. For the CDR3, the DNA is TGCGCCAGCAGCCGGGAACAGGGGGCGACGGAAGCTTTCTTT. It is translated as CASSREQGATEAFF.

This clonotype was picked up a small number of times. This rearrangement joins TRBV6-2 or TRBV6-3 to TRBJ2-1; 11 bases map to TRBD1. The CDR3 is 15 residues long. Unmatched junction bases numbered 7, after V lost 5 bases and J lost 7 bases. Germline lookup yields CDR1 MNHEY and CDR2 SVGEGT. The CDR3 coding sequence is TGTGCCAGCAGTCAGGACAGGGGGCGACTGAATGAGCAGTTCTTC. Encoded protein: CASSQDRGRLNEQFF.

The chain links TRBV7-6 to TRBJ2-2; possible D gene TRBD2, 6 bases. The V gene lost 3 bases and the J gene lost 2 bases, with 13 bases spanning the gap. The CDR3 runs 16 residues. Germline assignment: CDR1 SGHVS and CDR2 FNYEAQ. CDR3 amino acids: CASSFFSGSNTGELFF. The CDR3 DNA reads as TGTGCCAGCAGCTTTTTCAGCGGGTCTAACACCGGGGAGCTGTTTTTT.

This clonotype came up a few times. The chain joins TRBV19 to TRBJ2-7; 10 bases agree with TRBD2. There are 15 residues in the CDR3. The trim removed 3 bases at V and 4 bases at J, leaving 6 bases unmatched. Germline lookup yields CDR1 LNHDA and CDR2 SQIVND (reference sequence). CDR3 coding DNA: TGTGCCAGTAGTATGTCGAGCGGGGGGGAATACGAGCAGTACTTC. Its translation: CASSMSSGGEYEQYF.

The chain links TRBV18 to TRBJ2-3, with unresolved D. The germline V gene has CDR1 KGHSH and CDR2 LQKENI. The CDR3 loop spans 14 amino acids. V gave up 1 base and J gave up 3 bases, with 8 bases separating them. The CDR3 protein is CASSPLPETDTQYF. CDR3 nucleotides: TGTGCCAGCTCACCACTGCCAGAGACAGATACGCAGTATTTT.